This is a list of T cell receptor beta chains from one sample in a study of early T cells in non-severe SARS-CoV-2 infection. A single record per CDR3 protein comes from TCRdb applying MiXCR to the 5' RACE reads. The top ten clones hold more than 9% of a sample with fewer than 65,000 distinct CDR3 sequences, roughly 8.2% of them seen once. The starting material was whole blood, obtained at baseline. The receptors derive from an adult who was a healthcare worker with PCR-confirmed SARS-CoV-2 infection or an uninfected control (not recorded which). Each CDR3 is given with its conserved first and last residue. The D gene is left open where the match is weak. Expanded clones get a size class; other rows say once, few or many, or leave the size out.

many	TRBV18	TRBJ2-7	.	CASSPRAGHEQYF	TGTGCCAGCTCACCACGGGCAGGGCACGAGCAGTACTTC
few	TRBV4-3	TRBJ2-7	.	CASSQRLAESYEQYF	TGCGCCAGCAGCCAAAGATTAGCGGAAAGCTACGAGCAGTACTTC
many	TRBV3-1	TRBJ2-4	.	CASSHREPVFVQYF	TGTGCCAGCAGCCACAGAGAACCTGTTTTTGTTCAGTACTTC
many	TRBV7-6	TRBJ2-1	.	CASSLPTSEQFF	TGTGCCAGCAGCTTACCTACTAGCGAGCAGTTCTTC
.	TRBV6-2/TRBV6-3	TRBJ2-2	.	CASSYFGGELFF	TGTGCCAGCAGTTACTTTGGCGGGGAGCTGTTTTTT
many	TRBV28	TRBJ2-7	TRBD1	CANSQGASYEQYF	TGTGCCAACTCACAGGGGGCAAGCTACGAGCAGTACTTC
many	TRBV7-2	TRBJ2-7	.	CASSPSRVPYEQYF	TGTGCCAGCAGCCCCTCTCGCGTTCCCTACGAGCAGTACTTC
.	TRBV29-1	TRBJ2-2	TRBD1	CSVGGGNTGELFF	TGCAGCGTTGGAGGGGGCAACACCGGGGAGCTGTTTTTT
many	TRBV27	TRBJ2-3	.	CASSLFFPPDTQYF	TGTGCCAGCAGTTTATTTTTCCCGCCAGATACGCAGTATTTT
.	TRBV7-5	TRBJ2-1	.	CISVPEAFKARGWLGRENNEQFF	.
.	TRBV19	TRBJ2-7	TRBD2	CASSIPGLAAQQYF	TGTGCCAGTAGTATACCGGGACTAGCGGCACAGCAGTACTTC
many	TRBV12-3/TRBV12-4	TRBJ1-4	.	CASSLTTSTDEKLFF	TGTGCCAGCAGTTTAACGACCTCAACAGATGAAAAACTGTTTTTT
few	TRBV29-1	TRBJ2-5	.	CSVEDPRTYQETQYF	TGCAGCGTTGAAGATCCCAGAACGTACCAAGAGACCCAGTACTTC
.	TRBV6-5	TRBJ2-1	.	CASSYSDRGGDEQFF	TGTGCCAGCAGTTATTCCGACAGGGGAGGGGATGAGCAGTTCTTC
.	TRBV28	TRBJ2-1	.	CASRGGYSYNEQFF	TGTGCCAGCAGGGGAGGATATTCCTACAATGAGCAGTTCTTC
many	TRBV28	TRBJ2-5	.	CASKQGKETQYF	TGTGCCAGCAAGCAGGGGAAAGAGACCCAGTACTTC
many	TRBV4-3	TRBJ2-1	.	CASSPEVSSYNEQFF	TGCGCCAGCAGCCCGGAGGTGAGCTCCTACAATGAGCAGTTCTTC
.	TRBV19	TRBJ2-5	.	CASSSFRMEEAQYF	TGTGCCAGTTCGAGCTTTCGGATGGAAGAGGCCCAGTACTTC
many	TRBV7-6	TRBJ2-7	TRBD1	CASSLATGREQYF	TGTGCCAGCAGCTTAGCGACAGGGCGGGAGCAGTACTTC
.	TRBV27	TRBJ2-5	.	CASSPDIQGGETQYF	TGTGCCAGCAGTCCTGATATTCAGGGAGGAGAGACCCAGTACTTC
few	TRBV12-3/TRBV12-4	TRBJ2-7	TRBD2	CASSLSPPSGEQYF	TGTGCCAGCAGTTTGAGTCCTCCTAGCGGCGAGCAGTACTTC
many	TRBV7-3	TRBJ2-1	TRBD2	CASSLQGLVVNEQFF	TGTGCCAGCAGCTTACAAGGACTAGTCGTTAATGAGCAGTTCTTC
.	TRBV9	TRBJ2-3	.	CASSVWGYLTDTQYF	TGTGCCAGCAGCGTGTGGGGATACCTCACAGATACGCAGTATTTT
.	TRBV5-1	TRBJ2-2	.	CASSWSFNTGELFF	TGCGCCAGCAGCTGGAGCTTTAACACCGGGGAGCTGTTTTTT
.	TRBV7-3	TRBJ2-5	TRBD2	CASSPRGVGQTQYF	TGTGCCAGCAGCCCCCGGGGGGTCGGGCAGACCCAGTACTTC
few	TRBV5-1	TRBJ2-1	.	CASSLEEIAYNEQFF	TGCGCCAGCAGCTTGGAGGAAATAGCCTACAATGAGCAGTTCTTC
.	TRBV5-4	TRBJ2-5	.	CASSLWRGETQYF	TGTGCCAGCAGCTTGTGGAGAGGGGAGACCCAGTACTTC
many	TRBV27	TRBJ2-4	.	CASSADLVLAKNIQYF	TGTGCCAGCAGTGCCGACTTAGTGCTAGCCAAAAACATTCAGTACTTC
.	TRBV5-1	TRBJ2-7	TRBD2	CASKVAGNLYEQYF	TGCGCCAGCAAGGTAGCGGGGAACCTCTACGAGCAGTACTTC
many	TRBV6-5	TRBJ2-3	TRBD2	CASTQREGHDTQYF	TGTGCCAGCACTCAGAGGGAGGGCCACGATACGCAGTATTTT
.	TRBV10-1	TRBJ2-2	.	CASSREANTGELFF	TGCGCCAGCAGTAGGGAGGCGAACACCGGGGAGCTGTTTTTT
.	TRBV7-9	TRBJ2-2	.	CASSQGSGELFF	TGTGCCAGCAGCCAGGGATCCGGGGAGCTGTTTTTT
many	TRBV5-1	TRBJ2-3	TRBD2	CASSLAGKSTDTQYF	TGCGCCAGCAGCTTAGCGGGAAAGTCCACAGATACGCAGTATTTT
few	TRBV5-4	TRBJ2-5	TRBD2	CASSPPAGGETQYF	TGTGCCAGCAGCCCTCCAGCGGGAGGGGAGACCCAGTACTTC
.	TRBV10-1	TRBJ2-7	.	CASSESGAGNYEQYF	TGCGCCAGCAGTGAGTCGGGGGCGGGAAACTACGAGCAGTACTTC
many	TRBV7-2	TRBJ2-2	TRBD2	CASSLVGLADTGELFF	TGTGCCAGCAGCTTAGTAGGACTAGCGGACACCGGGGAGCTGTTTTTT
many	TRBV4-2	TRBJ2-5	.	CASSQDWGSVETQYF	TGTGCCAGCAGCCAAGACTGGGGTTCGGTGGAGACCCAGTACTTC
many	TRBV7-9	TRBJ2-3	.	CASSLDLHTDTQYF	TGTGCCAGCAGCTTAGATCTCCACACAGATACGCAGTATTTT
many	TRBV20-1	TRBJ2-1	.	CSAWGNGNEQFF	TGCAGTGCTTGGGGAAATGGCAATGAGCAGTTCTTC
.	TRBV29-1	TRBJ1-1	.	CSTLEAVNTEAFF	TGCAGCACCCTCGAGGCCGTGAACACTGAAGCTTTCTTT
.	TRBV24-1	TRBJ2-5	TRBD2	CATSAVGTSGSLEETQYF	TGTGCCACCAGTGCTGTCGGGACTAGCGGGAGTCTCGAAGAGACCCAGTACTTC
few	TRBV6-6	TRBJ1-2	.	CASSSELSTYGYTF	TGTGCCAGCAGTTCCGAGCTATCCACTTATGGCTACACCTTC
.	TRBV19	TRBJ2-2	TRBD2	CASFPAQAGVGELFF	TGTGCCAGTTTTCCCGCGCAGGCGGGAGTCGGGGAGCTGTTTTTT
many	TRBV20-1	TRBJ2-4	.	CSAETRAKNIQYF	TGCAGTGCCGAGACTCGGGCCAAAAACATTCAGTACTTC
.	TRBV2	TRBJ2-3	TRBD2	CASSPRGRGTDTQYF	TGTGCCAGCAGTCCCCGCGGGAGGGGCACAGATACGCAGTATTTT
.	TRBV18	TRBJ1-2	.	CASSGGDSEVYTF	TGTGCCAGCTCAGGGGGAGACTCCGAAGTCTACACCTTC
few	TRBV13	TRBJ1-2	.	CASSLGDSFNYGYTF	TGTGCCAGCAGCTTAGGTGACAGCTTTAACTATGGCTACACCTTC
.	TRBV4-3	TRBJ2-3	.	CASSLSTGRTADTQYF	TGCGCCAGCAGCCTTTCAACGGGGCGGACTGCGGATACGCAGTATTTT
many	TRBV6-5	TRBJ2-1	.	CASSPSTGDEQFF	TGTGCCAGCAGTCCCTCGACAGGAGATGAGCAGTTCTTC
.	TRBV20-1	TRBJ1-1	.	CSASPSPRRGVAEAFF	TGCAGTGCTAGCCCTAGTCCACGAAGGGGGGTGGCTGAAGCTTTCTTT
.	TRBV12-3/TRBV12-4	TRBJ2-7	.	CASSSDNYEQYF	TGTGCCAGCAGTTCAGACAACTACGAGCAGTACTTC
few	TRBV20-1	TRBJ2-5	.	CSARDPTSSDETQYF	TGCAGTGCTAGAGACCCAACCTCTAGCGATGAGACCCAGTACTTC
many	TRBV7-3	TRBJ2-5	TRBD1	CASSSTGAGGETQYF	TGTGCCAGCAGCTCTACAGGGGCGGGTGGAGAGACCCAGTACTTC
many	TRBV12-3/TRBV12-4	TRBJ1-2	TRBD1	CASSRQGATYGYTF	TGTGCCAGCAGCCGACAGGGGGCTACCTATGGCTACACCTTC
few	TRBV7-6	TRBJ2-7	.	CASSSTDNSYEQYF	TGTGCCAGCAGCTCAACGGACAACTCCTACGAGCAGTACTTC
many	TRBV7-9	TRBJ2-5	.	CASSPRYGGKETQYF	TGTGCCAGCAGCCCCCGCTATGGAGGGAAAGAGACCCAGTACTTC
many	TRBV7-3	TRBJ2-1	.	CASSLFGMTSNEQFF	TGTGCCAGCAGCTTATTCGGGATGACTAGCAATGAGCAGTTCTTC